The present entry profiles one T cell receptor (beta chain) with its context. Naive CD8 cells lacked CD45RO, underwent positive selection for CCR7 and left out terminally differentiated effector memory CD45RA+ cells. Using approximately 200 ng DNA, 30,000 or so T cell genomes, the sorted-subset replicate PCRs were run. Some clones are missing from TCRdb's copy, which holds only in-frame ones; the method was immunoSEQ multiplex PCR. The sample includes about 590,000 clones, around 95% of them seen just once. This entry comes from a study of shared clonotypes between healthy human individuals. Study context: Three plates were used per donor for CD4 naive, three for CD4 memory, two for CD8 naive and one for CD8 memory.

The sequenced sample was naive CD8+ T cells sorted from blood. This clonotype originated in a woman in her 30s in good health.

The chain's CDR3 is CASPQLGANVLTF. CDR3 nucleotides: TGTGCCAGCCCCCAGTTGGGGGCCAACGTCCTGACTTTC. This sequence joins TRBV5-8 and TRBJ2-6; D is unclear. Trimming took off 7 bases at V and 4 bases at J, with 9 bases between the two ends. The CDR3 is made up of 13 amino acids. Germline V gene data show CDR1 as SGHTS and CDR2 as YDEGEE.